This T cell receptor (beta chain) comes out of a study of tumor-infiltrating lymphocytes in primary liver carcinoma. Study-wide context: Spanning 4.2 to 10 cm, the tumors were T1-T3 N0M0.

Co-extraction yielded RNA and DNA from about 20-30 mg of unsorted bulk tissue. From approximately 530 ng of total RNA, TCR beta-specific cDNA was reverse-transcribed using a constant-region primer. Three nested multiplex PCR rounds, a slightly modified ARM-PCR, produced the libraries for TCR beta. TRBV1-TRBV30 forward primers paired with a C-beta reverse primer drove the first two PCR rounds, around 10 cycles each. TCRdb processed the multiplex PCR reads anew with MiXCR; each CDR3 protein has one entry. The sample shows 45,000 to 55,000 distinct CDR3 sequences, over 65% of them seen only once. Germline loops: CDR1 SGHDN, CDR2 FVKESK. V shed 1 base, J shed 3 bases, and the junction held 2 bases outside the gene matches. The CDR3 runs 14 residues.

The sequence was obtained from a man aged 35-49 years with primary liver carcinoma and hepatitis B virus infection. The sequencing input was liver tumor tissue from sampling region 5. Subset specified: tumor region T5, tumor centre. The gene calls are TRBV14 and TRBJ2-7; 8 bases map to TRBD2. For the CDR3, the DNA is TGTGCCAGCAGCCAAGCGGGGGGGGGCTACGAGCAGTACTTC. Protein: CASSQAGGGYEQYF. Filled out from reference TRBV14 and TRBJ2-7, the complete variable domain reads EAGVTQFPSHSVIEKGQTVTLRCDPISGHDNLYWYRRVMGKEIKFLLHFVKESKQDESGMPNNRFLAERTGGTYSTLKVQPAELEDSGVYFCASSQAGGGYEQYFGPGTRLTVT.